Listed below are T cell receptor beta chains from one sample, sequenced in a study of patients and donors after allogeneic stem cell transplantation. TCRdb recomputed calls from the RT-PCR reads with MiXCR, one row per CDR3 protein. The table lists roughly 200,000 distinct CDR3 sequences, 38% of them singletons, with about 9.9% in the top ten. Sequenced sample: blood, either unsorted or a sorted T cell fraction (not recorded which). The receptors here all came from a human donor who was either an allogeneic HSCT recipient or a stem cell or donor lymphocyte infusion donor (not recorded which). It is not recorded whose cells these are; they may come from a transplant donor. Both conserved end residues are part of each CDR3. The order of the fields is CDR3 protein, CDR3 DNA, clone size, D gene, J gene, V gene. The D gene is left open where the match is weak. Size is stated for part of the rows, as once, few or many counts, or as a class when the clone is expanded.

CDR3 protein: CSASPNRGADTIYF
CDR3 DNA: TGCAGTGCTAGCCCTAATAGGGGTGCGGACACCATATATTTT
clone size: -
D gene: -
J gene: TRBJ1-3
V gene: TRBV20-1

CDR3 protein: CATSSQNNQPQHF
CDR3 DNA: TGTGCCACCAGCAGCCAGAACAATCAGCCCCAGCATTTT
clone size: -
D gene: -
J gene: TRBJ1-5
V gene: TRBV15

CDR3 protein: CASSLVAGASYNEQFF
CDR3 DNA: TGTGCCAGCAGCTTGGTGGCGGGCGCCTCCTACAATGAGCAGTTCTTC
clone size: -
D gene: -
J gene: TRBJ2-1
V gene: TRBV5-6

CDR3 protein: CASDQGRRQPQHF
CDR3 DNA: TGTGCCAGCGACCAGGGTCGTCGGCAGCCCCAGCATTTT
clone size: -
D gene: -
J gene: TRBJ1-5
V gene: TRBV12-3/TRBV12-4

CDR3 protein: CASSLSIGPQPQHF
CDR3 DNA: TGTGCCAGCAGTTTATCCATAGGTCCCCAGCCCCAGCATTTT
clone size: few
D gene: -
J gene: TRBJ1-5
V gene: TRBV12-3/TRBV12-4

CDR3 protein: CASSYHTQPQHF
CDR3 DNA: TGTGCCAGCAGTTATCACACCCAGCCCCAGCATTTT
clone size: few
D gene: -
J gene: TRBJ1-5
V gene: TRBV12-3/TRBV12-4

CDR3 protein: CASSPEGDQPQHF
CDR3 DNA: TGCGCCAGCAGCCCGGAGGGTGATCAGCCCCAGCATTTT
clone size: -
D gene: -
J gene: TRBJ1-5
V gene: TRBV5-1

CDR3 protein: CASSLSSTDTQYF
CDR3 DNA: TGTGCCAGCAGTTTGTCGAGCACAGATACGCAGTATTTT
clone size: few
D gene: -
J gene: TRBJ2-3
V gene: TRBV12-3/TRBV12-4

CDR3 protein: CASSHGGRGEAFF
CDR3 DNA: TGCGCCAGCAGCCATGGGGGGCGAGGTGAAGCTTTCTTT
clone size: -
D gene: -
J gene: TRBJ1-1
V gene: TRBV4-3

CDR3 protein: CASSLVGREQYF
CDR3 DNA: TGTGCCAGCAGCTTGGTGGGTAGGGAGCAGTACTTC
clone size: -
D gene: -
J gene: TRBJ2-7
V gene: TRBV5-6

CDR3 protein: CASSLGPKDINTEAFF
CDR3 DNA: TGCGCCAGCAGCTTGGGGCCAAAGGATATCAACACTGAAGCTTTCTTT
clone size: few
D gene: -
J gene: TRBJ1-1
V gene: TRBV5-1

CDR3 protein: CSARAGFQPQHF
CDR3 DNA: TGCAGTGCAAGGGCAGGGTTCCAGCCCCAGCATTTT
clone size: few
D gene: -
J gene: TRBJ1-5
V gene: TRBV20-1

CDR3 protein: CSARVRLAGVTPYNEQFF
CDR3 DNA: TGCAGTGCTAGAGTTAGACTAGCGGGGGTAACCCCCTACAATGAGCAGTTCTTC
clone size: few
D gene: TRBD2
J gene: TRBJ2-1
V gene: TRBV20-1

CDR3 protein: CASSRLGAGNTEAFF
CDR3 DNA: TGCGCCAGCAGCCGTCTTGGCGCGGGTAACACTGAAGCTTTCTTT
clone size: few
D gene: -
J gene: TRBJ1-1
V gene: TRBV5-1

CDR3 protein: CASRHGQMLNTEAFF
CDR3 DNA: TGTGCCAGCAGGCATGGACAGATGTTGAACACTGAAGCTTTCTTT
clone size: -
D gene: -
J gene: TRBJ1-1
V gene: TRBV12-3/TRBV12-4

CDR3 protein: CASSVLGQDNSPLHF
CDR3 DNA: TGTGCCAGCAGTGTACTCGGACAGGACAATTCACCCCTCCACTTT
clone size: -
D gene: TRBD1
J gene: TRBJ1-6
V gene: TRBV25-1

CDR3 protein: CASSYSRGEKEKLFF
CDR3 DNA: TGTGCCAGCAGTTACTCACGGGGGGAAAAAGAAAAACTGTTTTTT
clone size: -
D gene: -
J gene: TRBJ1-4
V gene: TRBV6-6

CDR3 protein: CASRFQGLNEKLFF
CDR3 DNA: TGTGCCAGCAGATTCCAGGGTCTAAATGAAAAACTGTTTTTT
clone size: few
D gene: -
J gene: TRBJ1-4
V gene: TRBV12-3/TRBV12-4